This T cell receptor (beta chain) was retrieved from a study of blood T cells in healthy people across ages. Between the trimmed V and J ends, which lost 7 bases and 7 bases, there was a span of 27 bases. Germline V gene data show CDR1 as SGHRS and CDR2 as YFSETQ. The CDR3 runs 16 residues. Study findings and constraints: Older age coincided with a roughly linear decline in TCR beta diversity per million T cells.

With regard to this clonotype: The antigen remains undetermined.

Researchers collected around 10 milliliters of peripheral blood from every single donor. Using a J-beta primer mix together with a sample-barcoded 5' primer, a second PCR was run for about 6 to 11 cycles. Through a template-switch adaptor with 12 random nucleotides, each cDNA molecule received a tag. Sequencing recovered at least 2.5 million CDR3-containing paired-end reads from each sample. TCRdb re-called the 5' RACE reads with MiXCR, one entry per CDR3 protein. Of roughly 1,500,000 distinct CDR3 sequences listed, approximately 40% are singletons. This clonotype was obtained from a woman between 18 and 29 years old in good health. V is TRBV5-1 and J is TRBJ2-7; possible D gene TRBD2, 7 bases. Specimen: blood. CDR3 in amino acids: CASSGGGGPSYNEQYF. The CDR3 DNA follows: TGCGCCAGCTCGGGTGGGGGGGGGCCTTCCTACAATGAGCAGTACTTC.